The 28 T cell receptor beta chains below come from one sample, sequenced in a study of shared clonotypes between healthy human individuals. Sequencing was performed with immunoSEQ multiplex PCR; in TCRdb, only in-frame clones are kept and a portion is missing. This sample has 2 million to 3 million clones; roughly 93% occur once, and the top ten carry 0.36%. Sequencing was carried out using naive CD4+ T cells from PBMCs. Stated subset: CD45RA+ positively selected. These receptors originate from a man between 18 and 29 years old in good health. Some clones in this sample may be carry-over from other donors' samples.

This clone was detected only a few times. The chain links TRBV9 to TRBJ2-1, with D perhaps TRBD1 (6 bases). With 2 bases removed from V and 4 bases from J, the gap between germline ends came to 16 bases. Germline V gene data show CDR1 as SGDLS and CDR2 as YYNGEE. CDR3 length: 16 residues. The CDR3 protein is CASSVELGALYNEQFF. CDR3 nucleotide sequence: TGTGCCAGCAGCGTCGAATTGGGGGCCCTTTACAATGAGCAGTTCTTC. The whole variable domain, filled in from reference TRBV9 and TRBJ2-1, reads DSGVTQTPKHLITATGQRVTLRCSPRSGDLSVYWYQQSLDQGLQFLIQYYNGEERAKGNILERFSAQQFPDLHSELNLSSLELGDSALYFCASSVELGALYNEQFFGPGTRLTVL.

The chain joins TRBV7-3 to TRBJ2-5; 8 nucleotides match TRBD2. J gave up 5 bases and V 1 base, and 3 bases lay outside the gene matches. Germline lookup yields CDR1 SGHTA and CDR2 FQGTGA. The CDR3 covers 14 residues. The CDR3 region is CASSLMASGETQYF. CDR3 bases: TGTGCCAGCAGCTTAATGGCTAGCGGGGAGACCCAGTACTTC.

This sequence joins TRBV5-1 and TRBJ2-1; weak D call: TRBD2 (5 bases). V was trimmed by 0 bases and J by 6 bases, leaving 13 bases between them. Germline V gene data show CDR1 as SGHRS and CDR2 as YFSETQ. The CDR3 has 15 amino acids. CDR3 nucleotide sequence: TGCGCCAGCAGCTTGGCCCTCGGACTTCTCAATGAGCAGTTCTTC. Its translation is CASSLALGLLNEQFF.

This clone came up a few times. Other nucleotide sequences from this sample produce the same CDR3. This CDR3 is CASSYNSNQPQHF. The CDR3 coding sequence is TGTGCCAGCAGTTACAATAGCAATCAGCCCCAGCATTTT. The chain uses TRBV6-5 and TRBJ1-5; no clear D gene. The V and J ends lost 2 bases and 0 bases respectively, with 2 bases between them. Germline V gives CDR1 MNHEY, CDR2 SVGAGI. There are 13 residues in the CDR3.

The rearrangement joins TRBV19 to TRBJ2-7, with 7 bases matching TRBD1. The CDR3 loop spans 15 amino acids. Per the germline V gene, CDR1 is LNHDA and CDR2 is SQIVND (reference sequence). J lost 4 bases, V lost 6 bases, and 12 bases had no gene match. The CDR3 sequence is CASRPTGSGRYEQYF. The CDR3 DNA reads as TGTGCCAGTAGGCCGACAGGGTCTGGAAGATACGAGCAGTACTTC.

This clone was counted a single time. This sample includes further DNA sequences coding for the same CDR3. CDR3 sequence: CASRGNTEAFF. CDR3 in DNA: TGTGCCAGTCGGGGGAACACTGAAGCTTTCTTT. This sequence joins TRBV2 and TRBJ1-1; D uncertain. CDR3 size: 11 residues. Trimming shortened V by 9 bases and J by 1 base, and 6 bases separated the two germline ends. Germline-derived CDR1 and CDR2 are SNHLY and FYNNEI.

This chain uses TRBV28 with TRBJ2-7; 9 nucleotides agree with TRBD2. Germline CDR1 MDHEN, CDR2 SYDVKM. V shed 6 bases, J shed 0 bases, and the junction held 15 bases outside the gene matches. The CDR3 loop spans 18 amino acids. The CDR3 spells CASRLAGLAGPLSYEQYF. The CDR3 coding sequence is TGTGCCAGCAGGTTAGCGGGGCTAGCGGGACCCCTCTCCTACGAGCAGTACTTC.

The chain couples TRBV28 to TRBJ1-5; D might be TRBD1 (5 bases). CDR1 is MDHEN and CDR2 is SYDVKM in the germline V gene. Trimming left V 7 bases short and J 6 bases short, with 10 bases between. The CDR3 runs to 12 residues. CDR3 DNA sequence: TGTGCCAGCAAACGGGACGGTCAGCCCCAGCATTTT. This translates into CASKRDGQPQHF.

The CDR3: CASLSNNEQFF. The CDR3 DNA sequence: TGCGCCAGTTTATCGAACAATGAGCAGTTCTTC. This chain uses TRBV5-1 with TRBJ2-1; the D is unclear. CDR1 is SGHRS, CDR2 YFSETQ, per germline. Trimming pared 8 bases from V and 5 bases from J, leaving 8 bases between. This CDR3 has 11 residues. Complete variable domain (other parts from reference TRBV5-1 and TRBJ2-1): KAGVTQTPRYLIKTRGQQVTLSCSPISGHRSVSWYQQTPGQGLQFLFEYFSETQRNKGNFPGRFSGRQFSNSRSEMNVSTLELGDSALYLCASLSNNEQFFGPGTRLTVL.

The genes are TRBV5-1 and TRBJ2-5; TRBD2 agrees at 9 bases. This CDR3 is 17 amino acids long. The junction had 10 bases not matched to a gene; V was cut back by 0 bases and J by 4 bases. The germline V gene has CDR1 SGHRS and CDR2 YFSETQ. CDR3 residues: CASSLAVASGDRETQYF. The CDR3 coding sequence is TGCGCCAGCAGCTTGGCCGTGGCTAGCGGGGACCGAGAGACCCAGTACTTC. The whole variable domain, remainder taken from reference TRBV5-1 and TRBJ2-5, is KAGVTQTPRYLIKTRGQQVTLSCSPISGHRSVSWYQQTPGQGLQFLFEYFSETQRNKGNFPGRFSGRQFSNSRSEMNVSTLELGDSALYLCASSLAVASGDRETQYFGPGTRLLVL.

This rearrangement joins TRBV10-3 to TRBJ2-7; D may be TRBD1 or TRBD2 (5 bases each). The germline CDR1 and CDR2 sequences are ENHRY and SYGVKD. The CDR3 spans 16 residues. Trimming removed 3 bases from V and 6 bases from J, with 21 bases in between. CDR3 sequence: CAISDPRVQGSTEQYF. The CDR3 coding sequence is TGTGCCATCAGTGACCCGCGGGTGCAGGGTTCTACCGAGCAGTACTTC.

The chain combines TRBV4-1 with TRBJ2-5; TRBD1 matches 7 bases. The CDR3 contains 19 residues. Per germline, CDR1 MGHRA and CDR2 YSYEKL. The V and J ends lost 4 bases and 5 bases, in that order; junction bases with no gene match: 22. The CDR3 here is CASSPRKPGQSFLGETQYF. In DNA form, the CDR3 reads TGCGCCAGCAGCCCCCGAAAGCCGGGACAGTCTTTTTTGGGCGAGACCCAGTACTTC.

V and J are TRBV5-8 and TRBJ1-1, with 8 bases fitting TRBD1. CDR1 SGHTS and CDR2 YDEGEE come from the germline V gene. CDR3 length equals 14 residues. V dropped 5 bases and J dropped 5; count of bases not matched to a gene: 8. This CDR3 reads CASRLQGGGTEAFF. The CDR3 DNA reads as TGTGCCAGCAGATTACAGGGGGGAGGGACTGAAGCTTTCTTT.

Concerning this clone: Other nucleotide sequences from this sample produce the same CDR3. This chain connects TRBV19 to TRBJ1-2; no reliable D call. CDR1 is LNHDA, CDR2 SQIVND, per germline (reference sequence). Trimming shortened V by 6 bases and J by 2 bases, and 4 bases separated the two germline ends. This CDR3 has 11 amino acids. The CDR3 region has the DNA TGTGCCAGTAGACAAAACTATGGCTACACCTTC. Its protein is CASRQNYGYTF.

The J gene is TRBJ2-7, the V gene TRBV7-2, with D possibly matching TRBD1 (6 bases). With 7 bases removed from V and 3 bases from J, the gap between germline ends came to 16 bases. CDR3 length equals 14 residues. The V gene's germline CDR1 is SGHTA and CDR2 FQGNSA. CDR3 sequence reads: CASKPSGQFYEQYF. CDR3 nucleotides: TGTGCCAGCAAACCTTCGGGACAATTCTACGAGCAGTACTTC.

The V and J genes are TRBV6-1 and TRBJ2-5; 7 bases agree with TRBD2. The germline CDR1 and CDR2 sequences are MNHNS and SASEGT. Trimming cost V 4 bases and J 2 bases; bases outside gene matches: 10. This CDR3 comprises 16 residues. CDR3 amino acids: CASSVRRLAVQETQYF. CDR3 DNA: TGTGCCAGCAGTGTCCGTCGGCTAGCGGTACAAGAGACCCAGTACTTC.

This chain uses TRBV2 with TRBJ1-1, with TRBD1 as a possible D gene (6 bases). Germline V CDR1 and CDR2: SNHLY, FYNNEI. The CDR3 totals 14 residues. V shed 6 bases and J shed 0 bases, with 11 bases lying between them. The CDR3 sequence: CASSRGRMNTEAFF. In DNA, the CDR3 is TGTGCCAGCAGCAGGGGTCGGATGAACACTGAAGCTTTCTTT.

Remarks on this clone: Within the sample, other DNA sequences also encode this same CDR3. V gene TRBV28 combines with J gene TRBJ2-7, with 11 bases aligning to TRBD1. V gave up 3 bases and J gave up 3 bases; unmatched junction bases: 4. Germline CDR1 reads MDHEN; CDR2 reads SYDVKM. The CDR3 sequence is 15 residues long. CDR3: CASSLAGTGGYEQYF. The DNA for the CDR3 is TGTGCCAGCAGTTTGGCCGGGACAGGGGGCTACGAGCAGTACTTC.

The V call is TRBV5-6, the J call TRBJ1-2; the D gene is possibly TRBD1 (5 bases). CDR1 is SGHDT, CDR2 YYEEEE, per germline. The V end was cut by 4 bases, the J end by 7 bases, with 11 bases between. The CDR3 sequence is 12 residues long. In DNA form, the CDR3 reads TGTGCCAGCAGCCCAGGGATGGGTGGCTACACCTTC. Amino acid sequence: CASSPGMGGYTF.

V usage is TRBV2 and J usage is TRBJ2-7; D gene uncertain. V lost 2 bases to trimming and J lost 3 bases, with 11 bases between them. The CDR3 totals 14 residues. Looked up from germline, CDR1 is SNHLY and CDR2 is FYNNEI. The CDR3 loop is CASSETNTHYEQYF. The CDR3 coding sequence is TGTGCCAGCAGTGAAACCAACACCCACTACGAGCAGTACTTC. The full variable domain, with the rest looked up from reference TRBV2 and TRBJ2-7, is EPEVTQTPSHQVTQMGQEVILRCVPISNHLYFYWYRQILGQKVEFLVSFYNNEISEKSEIFDDQFSVERPDGSNFTLKIRSTKLEDSAMYFCASSETNTHYEQYFGPGTRLTVT.

A single count supports this clone. The V call is TRBV5-1, the J call TRBJ2-7, with D maybe TRBD2 (6 bases). The germline V gene has CDR1 SGHRS and CDR2 YFSETQ. The CDR3 runs to 16 residues. Trimming pared 4 bases from V and 2 bases from J, leaving 19 bases between. CDR3 sequence (DNA): TGCGCCAGCAGCCCCGATGGGCTCCGGAGGGCCTACGAGCAGTACTTC. Protein product: CASSPDGLRRAYEQYF.

The chain joins TRBV5-6 to TRBJ1-6; D call uncertain. V lost 4 bases and J lost 9, with 14 bases in between. This CDR3 is 14 amino acids long. Germline V gives CDR1 SGHDT, CDR2 YYEEEE. CDR3 in amino acids: CASSPTVIGSPLHF. In DNA, the CDR3 is TGTGCCAGCAGCCCAACAGTGATCGGTTCACCCCTCCACTTT.

The V and J genes are TRBV6-4 and TRBJ1-1, with 7 bases fitting TRBD1. This CDR3 is built from 14 residues. V gave up 6 bases and J gave up 5 bases; unmatched junction bases: 9. Germline CDR1 and CDR2: MRHNA and SNTAGT. The CDR3 bases are TGTGCCAGCAGACGTGACAGGGCGGGGACTGAAGCTTTCTTT. Translated, it gives CASRRDRAGTEAFF.

The table lists this clone with a count of one. The rearrangement joins TRBV5-4 to TRBJ1-1, with D maybe TRBD1 (6 bases). This CDR3 contains 15 residues. Germline CDR1 is SGHNT and CDR2 is YYREEE (reference sequence). V was pared by 0 bases and J by 6 bases, with 15 bases between. The CDR3 spells CASSLGWGQRPEAFF. The CDR3 nucleotides read TGTGCCAGCAGCTTGGGTTGGGGGCAGCGCCCTGAAGCTTTCTTT.

The chain uses TRBV14 and TRBJ1-2, with D maybe TRBD1 (5 bases). The CDR3 is 12 amino acids. V lost 2 bases and J lost 8, with 9 bases in between. The germline CDR1 and CDR2 sequences are SGHDN and FVKESK. This CDR3 reads CASSQRGSGYTF. DNA of the CDR3: TGTGCCAGCAGCCAACGGGGGAGCGGCTACACCTTC.

The chain has TRBV28 and TRBJ2-7; either TRBD1 or TRBD2 may fit D (6 bases each). Trimming left V 11 bases short and J 0 bases short, with 14 bases between. Germline CDR1 and CDR2: MDHEN and SYDVKM. The CDR3 has 13 amino acids. The CDR3 sequence: CALGGQPSYEQYF. The CDR3 DNA follows: TGTGCCTTAGGGGGGCAGCCCTCCTACGAGCAGTACTTC.

The chain recombines TRBV2 with TRBJ2-4, with a possible D match to TRBD2 (6 bases). CDR3 size: 13 residues. Germline assignment: CDR1 SNHLY and CDR2 FYNNEI. V lost 7 bases and J lost 5, with 12 bases in between. CDR3 bases: TGTGCCAGCACGTTGGAGCGGGAAAACATTCAGTACTTC. As protein: CASTLERENIQYF.

V usage is TRBV5-1 and J usage is TRBJ2-3; TRBD2 might be the D (6 bases). Trimming pared 5 bases from V and 4 bases from J, leaving 23 bases between. This CDR3 spans 17 amino acids. Germline CDR1 SGHRS, CDR2 YFSETQ. CDR3 region: CASSPPGTAGHPDTQYF. The CDR3 nucleotides are TGCGCCAGCAGTCCACCCGGGACTGCCGGGCACCCAGATACGCAGTATTTT.